The TCR beta chain under discussion was sequenced for a study of human T cells and chemical hapten exposure. About the study: The upper back received 0.01% DPC by patch testing, with results read at 6 days. Minor volume differences among pooled libraries chiefly drove per-sample TCR yield variation.

TCRdb reprocessed the RACE reads with MiXCR, giving one entry per CDR3 protein. The sample contains fewer than 90,000 distinct CDR3 sequences, around 6.7% of which appear only once. CDR3 length equals 12 residues. V was shortened by 5 bases and J by 4 bases, with 8 bases between the two germline ends. CDR1 and CDR2 (germline): SGHDT, YYEEEE. Study-level points and caveats: Once DPC sensitization occurred, TCRs above 1 in 1000 frequency showed no change. Positive correlation was observed between PT1 expanded TCR counts and patch test score.

This clonotype occurred many times. The antigen is not known. Time point given: patch test 2, 6 weeks after DPC sensitization. Described treatment: therapeutic diphenylcyclopropenone sensitization with weekly scalp DPC. The chain couples TRBV5-6 to TRBJ2-3, with D uncertain. The material was whole blood, obtained in connection with sensitization to the hapten diphenylcyclopropenone (DPC). The receptor comes from a woman aged 25-40 years with alopecia areata. Some clones in this sample may be carry-over from other donors' samples. For the CDR3, the DNA is TGTGCCAGCAGTTCGGCCCCAGATACGCAGTATTTT. This gives the protein CASSSAPDTQYF.